The TCR beta chain described here comes from a study of blood T cells in healthy people across ages. Study-level background: When template switching was applied, about one barcoded beta molecule was captured per two T cells.

Study-wide findings and caveats: It was held that diversity estimates obtained from one million T cells represented underestimates. Measured against age, TCR beta diversity per million T cells decreased in a roughly linear manner.

Alongside a J-beta primer mix, a sample-barcoded 5' primer served in a second PCR lasting about 7 to 11 cycles. TCRdb re-derived calls from the 5' RACE reads in MiXCR, one entry per CDR3 protein. The data show approximately 800,000 distinct CDR3 sequences, under 40% seen once. With regard to this clonotype: Its antigen is undetermined.

Specimen: blood. The TCR originated in a man between 18 and 29 years old in good health.

The CDR3 DNA reads as TGCGCCAGCAGCCAAGAGGAAACTGGGGCCAACGTCCTGACTTTC. Its translation: CASSQEETGANVLTF. This chain uses TRBV4-1 with TRBJ2-6; no reliable D call. The CDR3 extends over 15 amino acids. Trimming removed 0 bases from V and 2 bases from J, with 5 bases in between. Germline CDR1 is MGHRA and CDR2 is YSYEKL.